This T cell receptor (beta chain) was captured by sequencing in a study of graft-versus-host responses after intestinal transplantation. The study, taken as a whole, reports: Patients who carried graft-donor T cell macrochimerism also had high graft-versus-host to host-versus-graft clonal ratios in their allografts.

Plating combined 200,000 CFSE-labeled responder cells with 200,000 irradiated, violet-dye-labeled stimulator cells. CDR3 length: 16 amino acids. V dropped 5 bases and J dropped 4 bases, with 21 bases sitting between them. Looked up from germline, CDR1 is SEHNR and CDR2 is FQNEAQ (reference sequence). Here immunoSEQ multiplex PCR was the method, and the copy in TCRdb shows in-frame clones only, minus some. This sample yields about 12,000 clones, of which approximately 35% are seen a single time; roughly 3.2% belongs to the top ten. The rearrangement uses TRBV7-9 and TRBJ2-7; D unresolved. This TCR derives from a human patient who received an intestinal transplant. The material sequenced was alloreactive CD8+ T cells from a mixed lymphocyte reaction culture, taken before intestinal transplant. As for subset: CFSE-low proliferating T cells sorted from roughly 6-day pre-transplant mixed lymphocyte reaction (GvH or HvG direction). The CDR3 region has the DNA TGTGCCAGCAGCCTTTCCTGGACGGTCAAATCTTACGAGCAGTACTTC. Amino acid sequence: CASSLSWTVKSYEQYF. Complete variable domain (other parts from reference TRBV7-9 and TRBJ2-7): DTGVSQNPRHKITKRGQNVTFRCDPISEHNRLYWYRQTLGQGPEFLTYFQNEAQLEKSRLLSDRFSAERPKGSFSTLEIQRTEQGDSAMYLCASSLSWTVKSYEQYFGPGTRLTVT.